This TCR beta chain was found in a study of early stage breast cancer tumors (dated by TCRdb to 2016 to 2017). Broadly, across the study: Of the approximately 15 invasive breast tumors, twelve were found to be estrogen receptor-positive, progesterone receptor-positive and HER2-negative. A total of over 2 million templates, representing some 1,000,000 unique clonotypes, were detected across all samples. A read coverage of roughly 10-fold per sample was achieved on average. Of the roughly 12 ER+/PR+/HER2- tumors, eight were classified as invasive ductal carcinomas and four as invasive lobular carcinomas. The paper's findings and limits, for the study overall: Analysis by tumor subtype was prevented by the small cohort size. Chain pairing and functional markers such as CD4, CD8 and FOXP3 were missed by bulk genomic DNA sequencing of unsorted cells. Tumors showed roughly 2.5-fold higher T cell density and higher clonality than adjacent normal breast tissue. Repertoires from blood and normal breast were more alike than repertoires from blood and tumor, and in 14 of 16 patients, comparing each tissue with blood separated tumor from normal. Enriched TCRB sequences shared across patients were found to be mostly commonly generated sequences that were unlikely to play an important role in the tumor microenvironment.

The study profiled bulk TCR beta-chain repertoires in matched peripheral blood, tumor and adjacent normal breast tissue taken from about 15 patients with early-stage breast cancer. Before surgery, roughly 4.5-10 mL of whole blood was collected into EDTA tubes and then processed within 2 hours. Peripheral blood mononuclear cells were isolated by Ficoll-Paque centrifugation in SepMate-50 tubes. PBMCs were cryopreserved in aliquots of roughly 1.9 to 4 million cells in approximately 90% FBS with about 10% DMSO and kept in liquid nitrogen. The Qiagen AllPrep DNA/RNA Mini kit was used to extract genomic DNA. Details on this clone: Its antigen has not been determined. Within one base of it there is no much larger clone, and no base qualities were kept.

Each sample was amplified in two independent genomic DNA replicates, using 0.5 to 0.6 ug for blood and around 1.5 ug for tumor or normal breast. Following the manufacturer's instructions, the ImmunoSeq Intro kit was used to carry out TCRB sequencing on genomic DNA. Multiplex PCR was run for about 30 cycles using proprietary primers and spike-in control sequences for absolute quantification. Single-end 150-bp reads were used to sequence an 87-bp fragment covering the CDR3 and the flanking V and J genes. Each lane of an Illumina MiSeq using version 3.0 chemistry carried seven multiplexed samples, with two replicates per sample. In the authors' own workflow: Raw data were processed with the vendor's proprietary pipeline, and both replicates were merged into a single result per sample. Clonotypes were defined as productive rearrangements sharing the V-gene family, CDR3 amino acid sequence and J-gene segment. Clonality was calculated as 1 minus the normalized Shannon entropy (Pielou evenness) of TCRB abundances. To estimate T cell density, the total number of templates was divided by the input cell count, which was inferred from how much DNA went in. Recon with default parameters was used to estimate total repertoire diversity and clonality. Tumor-enriched clonotypes were defined as having over 0.1% abundance in tumor and at least 32-fold higher abundance than in normal breast. In TCRdb, the immuneACCESS table is reduced to in-frame sequences with V and J assigned. These tables do not hold every clone; where another copy was compared, an unresolved V gene accounts for under half, and the others remain unexplained. V and J calls and clone size are given by that table; D and trimming were obtained from the DNA. For this sample there are some 29,000 clones; almost 85% appear just once. Clones ranked in the top ten supply about a tenth of the sample.

After removal of 0 bases from V and 1 base from J, the junction retains 7 bases not matched to a gene. The CDR3 has 17 amino acids, counting the end cysteine and phenylalanine. Solely the CDR3 DNA is kept, with 51 bases framed from the first base. This TCR was sampled from a person in their fifties with breast cancer. The specimen was blood. The chain uses TRBV23-1 and TRBJ2-3; 7 bases in between match TRBD1. TRBV23-1 belongs to the ORF category, with a function that is uncertain. The DNA sequence is TGCGCCAGCAGTCAATCGGGTGGTAGGGGGCGCACAGATACGCAGTATTTT. Its translation reads: CASSQSGGRGRTDTQYF.